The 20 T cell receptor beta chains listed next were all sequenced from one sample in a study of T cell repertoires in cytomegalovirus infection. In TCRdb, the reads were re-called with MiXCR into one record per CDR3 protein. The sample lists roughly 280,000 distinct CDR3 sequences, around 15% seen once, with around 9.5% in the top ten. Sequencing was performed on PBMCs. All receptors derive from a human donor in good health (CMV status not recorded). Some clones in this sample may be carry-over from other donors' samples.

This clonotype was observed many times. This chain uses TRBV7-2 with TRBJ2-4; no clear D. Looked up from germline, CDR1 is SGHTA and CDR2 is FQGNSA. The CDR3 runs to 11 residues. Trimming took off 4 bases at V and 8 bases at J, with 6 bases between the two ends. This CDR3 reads CASSSLDIQYF. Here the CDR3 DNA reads TGTGCCAGCAGCTCCCTGGACATTCAGTACTTC. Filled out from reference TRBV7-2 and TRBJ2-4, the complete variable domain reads GAGVSQSPSNKVTEKGKDVELRCDPISGHTALYWYRQSLGQGLEFLIYFQGNSAPDKSGLPSDRFSAERTGGSVSTLTIQRTQQEDSAVYLCASSSLDIQYFGAGTRLSVL.

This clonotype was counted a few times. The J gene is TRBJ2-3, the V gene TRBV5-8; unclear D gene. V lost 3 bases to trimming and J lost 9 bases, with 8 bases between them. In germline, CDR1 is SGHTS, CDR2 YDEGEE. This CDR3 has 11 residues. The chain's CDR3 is CASSSDATQYF. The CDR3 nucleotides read TGTGCCAGCAGCTCGGACGCCACGCAGTATTTT. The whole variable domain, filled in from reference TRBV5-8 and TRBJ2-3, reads EAGVTQSPTHLIKTRGQQATLRCSPISGHTSVYWYQQALGLGLQFLLWYDEGEERNRGNFPPRFSGRQFPNYSSELNVNALELEDSALYLCASSSDATQYFGPGTRLTVL.

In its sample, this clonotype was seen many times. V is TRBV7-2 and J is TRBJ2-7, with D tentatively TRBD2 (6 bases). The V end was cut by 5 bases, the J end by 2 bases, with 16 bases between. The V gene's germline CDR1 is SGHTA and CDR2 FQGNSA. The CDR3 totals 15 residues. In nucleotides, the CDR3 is TGTGCCAGCAGCCGCGACCGGGACTCACCCTACGAGCAGTACTTC. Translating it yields CASSRDRDSPYEQYF.

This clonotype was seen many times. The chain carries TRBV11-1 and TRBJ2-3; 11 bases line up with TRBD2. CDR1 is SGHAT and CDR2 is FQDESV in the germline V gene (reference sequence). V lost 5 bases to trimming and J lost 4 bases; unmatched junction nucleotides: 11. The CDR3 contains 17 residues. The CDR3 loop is CASSPFLTSGIPDTQYF. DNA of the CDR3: TGTGCCAGCAGCCCCTTCCTGACTAGCGGGATCCCAGATACGCAGTATTTT. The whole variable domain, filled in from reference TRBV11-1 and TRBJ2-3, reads EAEVAQSPRYKITEKSQAVAFWCDPISGHATLYWYRQILGQGPELLVQFQDESVVDDSQLPKDRFSAERLKGVDSTLKIQPAELGDSAMYLCASSPFLTSGIPDTQYFGPGTRLTVL.

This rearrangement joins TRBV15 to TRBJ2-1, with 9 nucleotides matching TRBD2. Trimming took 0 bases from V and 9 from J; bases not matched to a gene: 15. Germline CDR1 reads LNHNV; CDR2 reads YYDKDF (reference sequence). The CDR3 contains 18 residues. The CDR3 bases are TGTGCCACCAGCAGAGATCCTTCGTCGGGCGGGAGGGCCGTTGAGCAGTTCTTC. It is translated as CATSRDPSSGGRAVEQFF.

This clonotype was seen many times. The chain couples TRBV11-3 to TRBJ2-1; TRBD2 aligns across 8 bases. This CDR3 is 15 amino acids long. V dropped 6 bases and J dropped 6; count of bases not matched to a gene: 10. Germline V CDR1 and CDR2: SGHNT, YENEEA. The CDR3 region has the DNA TGTGCCAGCAGTTCCGGGACTAGGACTGTCAATGAGCAGTTCTTC. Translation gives CASSSGTRTVNEQFF.

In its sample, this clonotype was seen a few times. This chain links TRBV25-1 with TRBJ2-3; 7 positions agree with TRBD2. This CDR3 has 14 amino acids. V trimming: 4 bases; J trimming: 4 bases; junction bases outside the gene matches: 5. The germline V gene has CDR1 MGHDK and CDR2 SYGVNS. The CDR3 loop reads CASSGGGGSDTQYF. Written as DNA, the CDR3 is TGTGCCAGCAGTGGGGGGGGGGGTTCAGATACGCAGTATTTT. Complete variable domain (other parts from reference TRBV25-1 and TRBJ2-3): EADIYQTPRYLVIGTGKKITLECSQTMGHDKMYWYQQDPGMELHLIHYSYGVNSTEKGDLSSESTVSRIRTEHFPLTLESARPSHTSQYLCASSGGGGSDTQYFGPGTRLTVL.

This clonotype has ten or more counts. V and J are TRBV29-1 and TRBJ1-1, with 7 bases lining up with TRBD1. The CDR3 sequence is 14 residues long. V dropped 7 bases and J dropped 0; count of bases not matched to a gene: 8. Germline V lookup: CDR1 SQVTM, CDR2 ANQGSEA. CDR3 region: CSARQGGVNTEAFF. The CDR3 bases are TGCAGCGCCCGACAGGGAGGCGTGAACACTGAAGCTTTCTTT.

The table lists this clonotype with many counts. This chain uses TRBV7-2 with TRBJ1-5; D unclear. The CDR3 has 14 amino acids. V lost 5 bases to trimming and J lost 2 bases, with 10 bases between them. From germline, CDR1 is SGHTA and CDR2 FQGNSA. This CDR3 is CASSQNSGNQPQHF. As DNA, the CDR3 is TGTGCCAGCAGCCAGAACAGTGGCAATCAGCCCCAGCATTTT.

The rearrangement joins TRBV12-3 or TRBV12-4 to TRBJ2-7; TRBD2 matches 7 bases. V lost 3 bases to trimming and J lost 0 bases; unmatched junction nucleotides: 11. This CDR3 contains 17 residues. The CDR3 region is CASSLGRGEFFSYEQYF. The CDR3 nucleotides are TGTGCCAGCAGTTTGGGCCGGGGGGAGTTCTTCTCCTACGAGCAGTACTTC.

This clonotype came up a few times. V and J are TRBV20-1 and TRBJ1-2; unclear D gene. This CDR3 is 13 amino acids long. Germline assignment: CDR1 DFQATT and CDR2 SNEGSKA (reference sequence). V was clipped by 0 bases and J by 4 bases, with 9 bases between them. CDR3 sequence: CSARDPRGYGYTF. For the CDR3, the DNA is TGCAGTGCTAGAGATCCGCGGGGCTATGGCTACACCTTC.

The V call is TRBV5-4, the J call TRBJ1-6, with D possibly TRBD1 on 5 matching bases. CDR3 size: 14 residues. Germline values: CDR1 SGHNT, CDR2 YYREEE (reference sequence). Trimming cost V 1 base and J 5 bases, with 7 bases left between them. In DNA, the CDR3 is TGTGCCAGCAGCTTGCTGGGACATAATTCACCCCTCCACTTT. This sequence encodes CASSLLGHNSPLHF. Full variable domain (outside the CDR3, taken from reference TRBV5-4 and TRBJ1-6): ETGVTQSPTHLIKTRGQQVTLRCSSQSGHNTVSWYQQALGQGPQFIFQYYREEENGRGNFPPRFSGLQFPNYSSELNVNALELDDSALYLCASSLLGHNSPLHFGNGTRLTVT.

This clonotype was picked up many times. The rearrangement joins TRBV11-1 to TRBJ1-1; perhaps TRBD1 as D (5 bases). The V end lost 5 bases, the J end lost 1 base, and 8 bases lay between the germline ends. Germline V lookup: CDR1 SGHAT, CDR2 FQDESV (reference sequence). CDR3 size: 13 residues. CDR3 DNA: TGTGCCAGCAGCATACAGGAGAACACTGAAGCTTTCTTT. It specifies CASSIQENTEAFF.

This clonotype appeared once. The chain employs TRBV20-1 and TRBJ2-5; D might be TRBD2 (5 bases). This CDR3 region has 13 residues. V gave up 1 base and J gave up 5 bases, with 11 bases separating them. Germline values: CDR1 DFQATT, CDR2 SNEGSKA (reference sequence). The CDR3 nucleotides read TGCAGTGCTAGAGGGGGAGTTCAGGAGACCCAGTACTTC. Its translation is CSARGGVQETQYF.

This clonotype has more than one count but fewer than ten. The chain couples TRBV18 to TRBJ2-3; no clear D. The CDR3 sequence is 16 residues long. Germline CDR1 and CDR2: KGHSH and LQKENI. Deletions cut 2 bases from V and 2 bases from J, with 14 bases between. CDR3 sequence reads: CASSPELGTITDTQYF. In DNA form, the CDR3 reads TGTGCCAGCTCACCAGAATTGGGCACGATCACAGATACGCAGTATTTT.

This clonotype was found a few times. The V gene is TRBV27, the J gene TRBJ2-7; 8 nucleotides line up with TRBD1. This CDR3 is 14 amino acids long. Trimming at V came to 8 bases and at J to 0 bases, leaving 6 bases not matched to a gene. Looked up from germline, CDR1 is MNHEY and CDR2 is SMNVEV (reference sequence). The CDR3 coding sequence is TGTGCCAGCGGTGGGACAGGACTCTCCTACGAGCAGTACTTC. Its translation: CASGGTGLSYEQYF.

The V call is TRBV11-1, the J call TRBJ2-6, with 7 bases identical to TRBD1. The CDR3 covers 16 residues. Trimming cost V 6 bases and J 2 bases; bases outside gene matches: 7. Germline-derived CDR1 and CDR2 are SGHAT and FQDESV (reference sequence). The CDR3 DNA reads TGTGCCAGCAGTTTGAAGCAGGGGGCTGGGGCCAACGTCCTGACTTTC. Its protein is CASSLKQGAGANVLTF.

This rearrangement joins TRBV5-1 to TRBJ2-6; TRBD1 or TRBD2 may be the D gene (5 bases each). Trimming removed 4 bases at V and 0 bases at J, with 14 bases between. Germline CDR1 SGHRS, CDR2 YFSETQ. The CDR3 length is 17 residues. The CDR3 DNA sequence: TGCGCCAGCAGCACCGAGGGGAGAACCTCTGGGGCCAACGTCCTGACTTTC. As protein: CASSTEGRTSGANVLTF.

This CDR3 reads CASGITGDRGYEQYF. CDR3 bases: TGTGCCAGCGGTATCACAGGGGATCGGGGCTACGAGCAGTACTTC. The J gene is TRBJ2-7, the V gene TRBV18; 7 positions agree with TRBD1. The V gene end was trimmed by 8 bases and the J gene end by 3 bases; junction bases not matched to a gene: 13. Germline V gene data show CDR1 as KGHSH and CDR2 as LQKENI. This CDR3 region has 15 residues.

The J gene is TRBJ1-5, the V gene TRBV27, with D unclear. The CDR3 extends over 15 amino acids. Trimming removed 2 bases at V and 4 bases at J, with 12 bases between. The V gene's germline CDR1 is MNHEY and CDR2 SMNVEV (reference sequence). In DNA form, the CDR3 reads TGTGCCAGCAGTTTACAAGGGCCGGCGAATCAGCCCCAGCATTTT. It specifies CASSLQGPANQPQHF.